This TCR beta chain was captured in a study of T-cell reconstitution after alpha-beta-depleted transplantation in children. The study's findings and limits: The main origin of T-cell counts and diversity one year after transplant was newly produced T cells. Several hundred graft clones that had expanded were reportedly the source of alpha-beta T cells about two months after transplant.

This clonotype was seen at least ten times. The antigen remains undetermined. Trimming shortened V by 1 base and J by 0 bases, and 6 bases separated the two germline ends. CDR3 size: 15 residues. Germline V gene lookup returns CDR1 SGHAT and CDR2 FQNNGV. Unique molecular identifiers featured in how the TCRbeta library was prepared. One entry per CDR3 protein results from TCRdb running MiXCR on the PCR reads. The sample consists of fewer than 700,000 distinct CDR3 sequences, roughly 13% of them appearing once. This chain links TRBV11-2 with TRBJ1-4; D gene uncertain. This receptor was identified in a male patient between 10 and 17 years old who had a stem cell transplant for acute myeloid leukemia, so the T cells may come from the graft donor. The sequencing used PBMCs, mostly from graft donor cells, collected 360 days after TCRalphabeta/CD19-depleted stem cell transplant. CDR3 sequence: CASSLGRATNEKLFF. In nucleotides, the CDR3 is TGTGCCAGCAGCTTAGGTCGGGCAACTAATGAAAAACTGTTTTTT.